One sample yielded the 22 T cell receptor beta chains listed below, sequenced in a study of blood T cell repertoires in COVID-19 (dated by TCRdb to the early 2020s). Libraries were built with the immunoSEQ multiplex PCR assay. TCRdb limited this immuneACCESS table to in-frame rearrangements with V and J called. A share of clones is missing; checked studies link under half to unresolved V genes, and the rest is unexplained. The sample table records a few hundred thousand clones; roughly four fifths of these occur just once. 5.1% of the sample rests with the top ten. The sample was PBMCs or T cells enriched from blood (not recorded which). The receptors shown here come from a woman between 50 and 59 years old who had recovered from COVID-19.

The gene calls are TRBV5-4 and TRBJ2-5, with 9 bases fitting TRBD1. Germline CDR1 and CDR2: SGHNT and YYREEE (reference sequence). The CDR3 is made up of 14 amino acids. J lost 5 bases, V lost 2 bases, and 4 bases had no gene match. The CDR3 DNA follows: TGTGCCAGCAGCTTACAGGGGGCGCGTGAGACCCAGTACTTC. Translating gives CASSLQGARETQYF.

This chain joins TRBV5-1 and TRBJ1-2, with D tentatively TRBD1 (5 bases). The V gene lost 0 bases and the J gene lost 6 bases, with 18 bases spanning the gap. The CDR3 is 16 residues long. Germline loops: CDR1 SGHRS, CDR2 YFSETQ. This chain's CDR3 is CASSLGGTGVSNGYTF. Here the CDR3 DNA reads TGCGCCAGCAGCTTGGGTGGGACGGGAGTCTCTAATGGCTACACCTTC.

The chain recombines TRBV5-5 with TRBJ1-1; D is ambiguous. The germline V gene has CDR1 SGHKS and CDR2 YYEKEE (reference sequence). Trimming removed 2 bases at V and 5 bases at J, with 16 bases between. This CDR3 is 15 amino acids long. The CDR3 region has the DNA TGTGCCAGCAGCTTTCACATGGCCGTCGGGACTGAAGCTTTCTTT. Translation gives CASSFHMAVGTEAFF.

The chain employs TRBV27 and TRBJ1-1, with D possibly matching TRBD1 (5 bases). CDR1 and CDR2 (germline): MNHEY, SMNVEV (reference sequence). The CDR3 contains 15 residues. Trimming took off 8 bases at V and 1 base at J, with 17 bases between the two ends. The CDR3 DNA is TGTGCCAGCTGGGGGGTCGCAGGGCCGAACACTGAAGCTTTCTTT. This gives the protein CASWGVAGPNTEAFF.

This chain uses TRBV14 with TRBJ2-5, with D perhaps TRBD1 (5 bases). There are 16 residues in the CDR3. Germline V gene sequence: CDR1 SGHDN, CDR2 FVKESK. Deletions cut 1 base from V and 2 bases from J, with 14 bases between. DNA for the CDR3: TGTGCCAGCAGCCAAGTGGCGGACATAAGTCAAGAGACCCAGTACTTC. Its translation is CASSQVADISQETQYF.

The chain carries TRBV19 and TRBJ1-2; D unclear. Trimming left V 3 bases short and J 0 bases short, with 8 bases between. Per the germline V gene, CDR1 is LNHDA and CDR2 is SQIVND (reference sequence). This CDR3 spans 14 amino acids. The CDR3 sequence: CASSIGLPNYGYTF. The CDR3 DNA reads as TGTGCCAGTAGTATTGGACTACCTAACTATGGCTACACCTTC.

This clone was recorded only once. V is TRBV15 and J is TRBJ2-5; TRBD1 matches at 8 bases. The germline gives CDR1 LNHNV, CDR2 YYDKDF (reference sequence). The junction had 13 bases not matched to a gene; V was cut back by 5 bases and J by 5 bases. The CDR3 is made up of 16 amino acids. The CDR3 spells CATSPGGRGRAETQYF. The DNA for the CDR3 is TGTGCCACCAGCCCCGGAGGCAGGGGGCGAGCGGAGACCCAGTACTTC.

The chain has TRBV27 and TRBJ1-1; possibly TRBD1 for D (5 bases). Germline-derived CDR1 and CDR2 are MNHEY and SMNVEV (reference sequence). CDR3 size: 14 residues. V lost 2 bases, J lost 1 base, and 8 bases lay in between. CDR3 nucleotide sequence: TGTGCCAGCAGTTTAAGGGGCCCGAACACTGAAGCTTTCTTT. Translated, it gives CASSLRGPNTEAFF.

V and J are TRBV7-8 and TRBJ2-7; TRBD1 might be the D (5 bases). This CDR3 has 16 amino acids. The V gene lost 1 base and the J gene lost 1 base, with 14 bases spanning the gap. CDR1 is SGHVS and CDR2 is FQNEAQ in the germline V gene. The CDR3 DNA sequence: TGTGCCAGCAGCTTAGGGTCTAGGGGAATTTCCTACGAGCAGTACTTC. As protein: CASSLGSRGISYEQYF.

The CDR3 bases are TGCGCCAGCAGCCCCGGGAGGGATGAAAAACTGTTTTTT. Protein product: CASSPGRDEKLFF. The rearrangement joins TRBV4-3 to TRBJ1-4; D gene ambiguous. CDR1 LGHNA and CDR2 YSLEER come from the germline V gene. The V end was cut by 4 bases, the J end by 6 bases, with 9 bases between. The CDR3 loop spans 13 amino acids.

This clone was observed a single time. The chain uses TRBV7-9 and TRBJ2-4; D may be TRBD2 (6 bases). CDR1 and CDR2 from the germline V gene are SEHNR and FQNEAQ (reference sequence). V was pared by 3 bases and J by 2 bases, with 11 bases between. CDR3 length equals 15 residues. For the CDR3, the DNA is TGTGCCAGCAGCTTTACGCGGGACTCCAAAAACATTCAGTACTTC. Translation gives CASSFTRDSKNIQYF.

The J gene is TRBJ2-1, the V gene TRBV7-3; a possible D gene is TRBD1 (6 bases). This CDR3 has 14 residues. CDR1 is SGHTA, CDR2 FQGTGA, per germline. Trimming took 5 bases from V and 4 from J, leaving 12 bases between them. The CDR3 DNA sequence: TGTGCCAGCAGCCCAGACAGGAGTTACAATGAGCAGTTCTTC. Its protein is CASSPDRSYNEQFF.

In this sample, this clone turned up a few times. This rearrangement joins TRBV5-1 to TRBJ1-3, with 8 bases fitting TRBD1. The CDR3 spans 17 residues. V was pared by 0 bases and J by 0 bases, with 5 bases of the junction left unmatched. Looked up from germline, CDR1 is SGHRS and CDR2 is YFSETQ. CDR3 residues: CASSLDDTGGSGNTIYF. For the CDR3, the DNA is TGCGCCAGCAGCTTGGATGACACAGGGGGCTCTGGAAACACCATATATTTT.

The J gene is TRBJ2-2, the V gene TRBV3-1 (or the pseudogene TRBV3-2), with TRBD2 as a possible D gene (6 bases). CDR3 length: 18 residues. The V gene lost 4 bases and the J gene lost 4 bases, with 22 bases spanning the gap. Looked up from germline, CDR1 is LGHDT and CDR2 is YNNKEL (reference sequence). The CDR3 sequence is CASSPLLGLPGATGELFF. In nucleotides, the CDR3 is TGTGCCAGCAGCCCCCTTTTGGGGCTACCGGGAGCCACCGGGGAGCTGTTTTTT.

This clone was counted a single time. The V call is TRBV5-1, the J call TRBJ2-7, with 10 bases identical to TRBD2. V trimming: 4 bases; J trimming: 3 bases; junction bases outside the gene matches: 4. Germline values: CDR1 SGHRS, CDR2 YFSETQ. CDR3 size: 14 residues. CDR3 in amino acids: CASSISGGIYEQYF. The CDR3, as DNA: TGCGCCAGCAGCATTAGCGGGGGGATCTACGAGCAGTACTTC.

This chain uses TRBV7-9 with TRBJ1-1, with D hard to call. The CDR3 is made up of 13 amino acids. V was clipped by 5 bases and J by 4 bases, with 11 bases between them. Per germline, CDR1 SEHNR and CDR2 FQNEAQ (reference sequence). The CDR3 is CASSSLTGTEAFF. The DNA of the CDR3 is TGTGCCAGCAGCAGCCTGACGGGCACTGAAGCTTTCTTT. Looking up the rest from reference TRBV7-9 and TRBJ1-1 gives the full variable domain: DTGVSQNPRHKITKRGQNVTFRCDPISEHNRLYWYRQTLGQGPEFLTYFQNEAQLEKSRLLSDRFSAERPKGSFSTLEIQRTEQGDSAMYLCASSSLTGTEAFFGQGTRLTVV.

The chain is built from TRBV4-1 and TRBJ2-5; D perhaps matches TRBD2 (5 bases). In germline, CDR1 is MGHRA, CDR2 YSYEKL. V was clipped by 0 bases and J by 2 bases, with 10 bases between them. This CDR3 comprises 15 residues. This CDR3 reads CASSQDGGGQETQYF. In DNA, the CDR3 is TGCGCCAGCAGCCAAGATGGCGGAGGTCAAGAGACCCAGTACTTC.

The chain couples TRBV3-1 (or the pseudogene TRBV3-2) to TRBJ1-2; D gene unclear. The V gene lost 0 bases and the J gene lost 7 bases, with 18 bases spanning the gap. The CDR3 totals 16 residues. The V gene's germline CDR1 is LGHDT and CDR2 YNNKEL (reference sequence). The CDR3 loop is CASSQDSRGRDGGYTF. The CDR3 nucleotides read TGTGCCAGCAGCCAAGATTCTAGAGGGAGGGATGGTGGCTACACCTTC.

The rearrangement links TRBV11-3 to TRBJ2-2, with 11 positions matching TRBD1. In germline, CDR1 is SGHNT, CDR2 YENEEA. V was clipped by 5 bases and J by 4 bases; unmatched bases: 12. The CDR3 spans 18 residues. CDR3 protein: CASSGVAGQGARTGELFF. The CDR3 nucleotides read TGTGCCAGCAGCGGGGTGGCTGGACAGGGGGCGCGCACCGGGGAGCTGTTTTTT.

The genes are TRBV2 and TRBJ1-2; D unclear. In germline, CDR1 is SNHLY, CDR2 FYNNEI. The CDR3 has 12 amino acids. V lost 3 bases and J lost 2, with 4 bases in between. CDR3 amino acids: CASSDTNYGYTF. DNA for the CDR3: TGTGCCAGCAGTGACACAAACTATGGCTACACCTTC.

V usage is TRBV6-5 and J usage is TRBJ1-3; tentatively, D is TRBD1 (5 bases). The length of the CDR3 is 14 residues. Trimming shortened V by 2 bases and J by 3 bases, and 8 bases separated the two germline ends. The germline V gene has CDR1 MNHEY and CDR2 SVGAGI. Here the CDR3 reads CASSYRGNGNTIYF. CDR3 in DNA: TGTGCCAGCAGTTACCGGGGGAATGGAAACACCATATATTTT.

The CDR3 sequence: CASSPNEGTGYGYTF. Here the CDR3 DNA reads TGTGCCAGCAGCCCAAACGAGGGGACTGGCTATGGCTACACCTTC. The gene calls are TRBV9 and TRBJ1-2; a weak D match, TRBD1 (5 bases). CDR3 size: 15 residues. The V and J ends lost 4 bases and 4 bases respectively, with 17 bases between them. Germline values: CDR1 SGDLS, CDR2 YYNGEE. The entire variable domain, with the rest obtained from reference TRBV9 and TRBJ1-2, is as follows: DSGVTQTPKHLITATGQRVTLRCSPRSGDLSVYWYQQSLDQGLQFLIQYYNGEERAKGNILERFSAQQFPDLHSELNLSSLELGDSALYFCASSPNEGTGYGYTFGSGTRLTVV.